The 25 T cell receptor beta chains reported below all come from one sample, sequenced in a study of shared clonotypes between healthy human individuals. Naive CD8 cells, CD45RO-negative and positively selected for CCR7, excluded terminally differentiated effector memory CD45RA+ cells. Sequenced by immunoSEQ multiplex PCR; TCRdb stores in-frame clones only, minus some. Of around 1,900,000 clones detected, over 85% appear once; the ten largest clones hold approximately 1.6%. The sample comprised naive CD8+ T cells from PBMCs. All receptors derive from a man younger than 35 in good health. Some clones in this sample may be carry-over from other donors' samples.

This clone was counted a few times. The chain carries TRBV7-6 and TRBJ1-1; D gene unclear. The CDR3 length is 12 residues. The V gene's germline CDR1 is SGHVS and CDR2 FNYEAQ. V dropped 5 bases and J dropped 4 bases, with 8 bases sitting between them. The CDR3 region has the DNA TGTGCCAGCAGCCCGGCGGGCACTGAAGCTTTCTTT. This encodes CASSPAGTEAFF.

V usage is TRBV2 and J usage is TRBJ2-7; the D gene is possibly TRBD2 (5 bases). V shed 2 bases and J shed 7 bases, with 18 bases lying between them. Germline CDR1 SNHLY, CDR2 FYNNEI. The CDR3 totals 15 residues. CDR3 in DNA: TGTGCCAGCAGTGAATGGGCTAGCCTTTCGGGGGAGCAGTACTTC. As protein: CASSEWASLSGEQYF.

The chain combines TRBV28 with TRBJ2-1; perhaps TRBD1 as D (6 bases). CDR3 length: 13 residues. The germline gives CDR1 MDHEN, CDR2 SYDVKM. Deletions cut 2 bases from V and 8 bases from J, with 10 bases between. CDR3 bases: TGTGCCAGCAGTTTAGGAACAGGGCATGAGCAGTTCTTC. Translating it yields CASSLGTGHEQFF.

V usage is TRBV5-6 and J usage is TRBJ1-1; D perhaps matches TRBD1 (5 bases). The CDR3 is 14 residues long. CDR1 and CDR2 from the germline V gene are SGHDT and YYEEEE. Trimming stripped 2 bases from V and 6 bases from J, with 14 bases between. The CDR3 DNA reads TGTGCCAGCAGCTTAACCGGGACTGGCGCTGAAGCTTTCTTT. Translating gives CASSLTGTGAEAFF. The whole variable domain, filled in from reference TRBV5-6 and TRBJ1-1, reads DAGVTQSPTHLIKTRGQQVTLRCSPKSGHDTVSWYQQALGQGPQFIFQYYEEEERQRGNFPDRFSGHQFPNYSSELNVNALLLGDSALYLCASSLTGTGAEAFFGQGTRLTVV.

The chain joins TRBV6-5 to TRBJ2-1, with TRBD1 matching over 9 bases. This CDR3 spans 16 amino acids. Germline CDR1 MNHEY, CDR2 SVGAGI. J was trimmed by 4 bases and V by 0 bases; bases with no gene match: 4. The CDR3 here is CASSYSLGTGYNEQFF. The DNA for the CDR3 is TGTGCCAGCAGTTACTCCTTAGGGACAGGGTACAATGAGCAGTTCTTC.

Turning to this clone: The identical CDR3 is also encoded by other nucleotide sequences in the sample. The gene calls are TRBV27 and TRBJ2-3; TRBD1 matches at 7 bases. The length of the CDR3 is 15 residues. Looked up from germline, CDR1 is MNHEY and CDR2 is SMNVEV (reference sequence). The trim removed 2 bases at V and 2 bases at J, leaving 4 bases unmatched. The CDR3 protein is CASSLTGTATDTQYF. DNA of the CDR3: TGTGCCAGCAGTTTAACTGGGACAGCCACAGATACGCAGTATTTT.

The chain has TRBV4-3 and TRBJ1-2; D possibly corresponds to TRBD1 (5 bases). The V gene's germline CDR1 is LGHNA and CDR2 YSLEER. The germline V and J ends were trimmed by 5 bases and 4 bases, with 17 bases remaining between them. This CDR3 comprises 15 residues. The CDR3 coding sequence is TGCGCCAGCAGCGAAGGTTTGGGACTGATCTATGGCTACACCTTC. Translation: CASSEGLGLIYGYTF.

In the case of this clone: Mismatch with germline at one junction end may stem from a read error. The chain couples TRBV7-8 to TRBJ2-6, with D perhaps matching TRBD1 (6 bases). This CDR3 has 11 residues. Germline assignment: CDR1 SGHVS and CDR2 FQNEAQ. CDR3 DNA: TGTGCCAGCAGCTTAGAAGGGGGTTTGTCTTTC. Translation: CASSLEGGLSF.

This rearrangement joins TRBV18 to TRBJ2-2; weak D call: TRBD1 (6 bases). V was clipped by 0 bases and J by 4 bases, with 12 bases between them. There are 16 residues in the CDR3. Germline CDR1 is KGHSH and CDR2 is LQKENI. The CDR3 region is CASSPPPGHVTGELFF. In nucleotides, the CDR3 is TGTGCCAGCTCACCACCGCCGGGACATGTCACCGGGGAGCTGTTTTTT.

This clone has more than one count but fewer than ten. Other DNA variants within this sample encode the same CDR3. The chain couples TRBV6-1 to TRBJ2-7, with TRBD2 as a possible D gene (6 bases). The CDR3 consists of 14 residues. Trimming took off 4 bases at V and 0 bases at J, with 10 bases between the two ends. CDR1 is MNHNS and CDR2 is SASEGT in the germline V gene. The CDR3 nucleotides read TGTGCCAGCAGTGCCCGGGGGTCCTCCTACGAGCAGTACTTC. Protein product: CASSARGSSYEQYF.

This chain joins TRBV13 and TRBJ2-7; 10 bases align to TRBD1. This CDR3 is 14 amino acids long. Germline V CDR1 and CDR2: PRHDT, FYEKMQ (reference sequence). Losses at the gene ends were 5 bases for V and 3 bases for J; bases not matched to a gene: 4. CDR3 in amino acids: CASSDRTGGYEQYF. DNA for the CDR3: TGTGCCAGCAGCGACCGGACAGGGGGCTACGAGCAGTACTTC. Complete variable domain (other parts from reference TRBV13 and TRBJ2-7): AAGVIQSPRHLIKEKRETATLKCYPIPRHDTVYWYQQGPGQDPQFLISFYEKMQSDKGSIPDRFSAQQFSDYHSELNMSSLELGDSALYFCASSDRTGGYEQYFGPGTRLTVT.

Written as DNA, the CDR3 is TGTGCCAGCAGCGTATACGGGCGGTGGGAAGATACGCAGTATTTT. As protein: CASSVYGRWEDTQYF. This chain connects TRBV9 to TRBJ2-3, with unresolved D. The CDR3 has 15 amino acids. CDR1 SGDLS and CDR2 YYNGEE come from the germline V gene. The ends were cut back, 1 base at V and 5 bases at J, with 14 bases in the middle.

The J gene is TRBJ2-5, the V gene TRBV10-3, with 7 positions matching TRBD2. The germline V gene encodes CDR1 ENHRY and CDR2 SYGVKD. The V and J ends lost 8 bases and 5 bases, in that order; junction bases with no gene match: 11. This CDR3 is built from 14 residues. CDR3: CAISSGGSGETQYF. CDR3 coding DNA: TGTGCCATCTCATCTGGCGGGAGTGGGGAGACCCAGTACTTC.

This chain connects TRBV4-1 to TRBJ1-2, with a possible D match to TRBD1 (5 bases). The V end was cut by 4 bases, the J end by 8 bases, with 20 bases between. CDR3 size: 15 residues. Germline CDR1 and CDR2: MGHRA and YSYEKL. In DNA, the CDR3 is TGCGCCAGCAGCCCCCCCAGGGCCCGGGCTATAGGCTACACCTTC. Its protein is CASSPPRARAIGYTF.

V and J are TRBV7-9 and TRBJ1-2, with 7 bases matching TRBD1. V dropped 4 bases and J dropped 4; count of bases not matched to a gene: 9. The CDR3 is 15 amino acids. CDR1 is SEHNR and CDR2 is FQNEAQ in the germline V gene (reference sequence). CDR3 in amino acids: CASSSQGRPRYGYTF. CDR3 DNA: TGTGCCAGCAGCTCACAGGGGCGCCCCCGCTATGGCTACACCTTC.

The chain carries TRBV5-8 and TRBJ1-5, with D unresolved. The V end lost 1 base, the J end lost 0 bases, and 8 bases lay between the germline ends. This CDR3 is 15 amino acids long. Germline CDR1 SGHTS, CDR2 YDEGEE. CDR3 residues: CASSLSGYSNQPQHF. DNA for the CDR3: TGTGCCAGCAGCTTGTCGGGTTATAGCAATCAGCCCCAGCATTTT.

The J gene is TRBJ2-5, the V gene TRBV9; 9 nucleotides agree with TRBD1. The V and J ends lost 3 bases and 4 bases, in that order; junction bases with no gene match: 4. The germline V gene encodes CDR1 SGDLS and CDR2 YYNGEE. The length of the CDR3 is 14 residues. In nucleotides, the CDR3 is TGTGCCAGCAGCGCAGGACAGGGGATAGAGACCCAGTACTTC. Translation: CASSAGQGIETQYF.

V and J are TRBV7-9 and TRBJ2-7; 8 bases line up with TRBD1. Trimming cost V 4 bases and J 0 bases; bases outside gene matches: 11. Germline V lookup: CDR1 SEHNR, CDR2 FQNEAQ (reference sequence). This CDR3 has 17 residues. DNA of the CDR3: TGTGCCAGCAGCTCGAGGACAGGGTCCAGGAGCTCCTACGAGCAGTACTTC. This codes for CASSSRTGSRSSYEQYF. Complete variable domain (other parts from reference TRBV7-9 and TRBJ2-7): DTGVSQNPRHKITKRGQNVTFRCDPISEHNRLYWYRQTLGQGPEFLTYFQNEAQLEKSRLLSDRFSAERPKGSFSTLEIQRTEQGDSAMYLCASSSRTGSRSSYEQYFGPGTRLTVT.

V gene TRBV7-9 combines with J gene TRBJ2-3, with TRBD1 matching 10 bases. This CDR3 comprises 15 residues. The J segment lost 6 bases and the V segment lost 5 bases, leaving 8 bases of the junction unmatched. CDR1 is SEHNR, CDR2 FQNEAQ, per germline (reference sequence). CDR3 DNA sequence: TGTGCCAGCAGCCTTAGACAGGGGGCGGAGGATACGCAGTATTTT. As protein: CASSLRQGAEDTQYF.

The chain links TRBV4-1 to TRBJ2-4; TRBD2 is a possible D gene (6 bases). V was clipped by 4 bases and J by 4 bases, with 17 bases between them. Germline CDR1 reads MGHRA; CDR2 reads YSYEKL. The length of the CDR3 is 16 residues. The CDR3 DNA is TGCGCCAGCAGCCTGCGAGCAGGAGGGATGAAAAACATTCAGTACTTC. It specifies CASSLRAGGMKNIQYF.

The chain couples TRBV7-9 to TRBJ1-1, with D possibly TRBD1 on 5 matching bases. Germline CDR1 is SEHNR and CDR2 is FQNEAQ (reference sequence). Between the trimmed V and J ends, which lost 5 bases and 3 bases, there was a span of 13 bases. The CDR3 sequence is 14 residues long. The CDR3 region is CASSEYGTDTEAFF. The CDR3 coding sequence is TGTGCCAGCAGCGAATATGGGACGGACACTGAAGCTTTCTTT.

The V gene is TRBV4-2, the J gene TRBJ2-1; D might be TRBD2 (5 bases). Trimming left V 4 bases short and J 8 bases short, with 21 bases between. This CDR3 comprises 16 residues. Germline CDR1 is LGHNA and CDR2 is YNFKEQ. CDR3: CASSPDEEGMGDEQFF. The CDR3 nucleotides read TGTGCCAGCAGCCCTGACGAAGAGGGTATGGGAGATGAGCAGTTCTTC.

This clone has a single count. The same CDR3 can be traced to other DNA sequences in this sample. In DNA, the CDR3 is TGTGCCAGCAGCTTAGGGGTGAACACCGGGGAGCTGTTTTTT. Encoded protein: CASSLGVNTGELFF. This rearrangement joins TRBV7-3 to TRBJ2-2, with no clear D. V was trimmed by 2 bases and J by 1 base, leaving 5 bases between them. The CDR3 loop spans 14 amino acids. Looked up from germline, CDR1 is SGHTA and CDR2 is FQGTGA.

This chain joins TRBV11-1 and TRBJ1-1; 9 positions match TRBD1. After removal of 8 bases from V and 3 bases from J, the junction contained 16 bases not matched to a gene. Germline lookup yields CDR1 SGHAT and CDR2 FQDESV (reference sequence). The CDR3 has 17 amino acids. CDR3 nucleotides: TGTGCCAGCTCCCACAGGGGGCAGGAGTTAGCGGACACTGAAGCTTTCTTT. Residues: CASSHRGQELADTEAFF.

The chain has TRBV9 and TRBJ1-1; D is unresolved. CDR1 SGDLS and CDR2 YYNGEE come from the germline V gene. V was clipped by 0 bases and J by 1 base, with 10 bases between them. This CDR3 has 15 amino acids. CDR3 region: CASSVGGRSNTEAFF. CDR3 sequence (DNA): TGTGCCAGCAGCGTAGGAGGACGGTCGAACACTGAAGCTTTCTTT.